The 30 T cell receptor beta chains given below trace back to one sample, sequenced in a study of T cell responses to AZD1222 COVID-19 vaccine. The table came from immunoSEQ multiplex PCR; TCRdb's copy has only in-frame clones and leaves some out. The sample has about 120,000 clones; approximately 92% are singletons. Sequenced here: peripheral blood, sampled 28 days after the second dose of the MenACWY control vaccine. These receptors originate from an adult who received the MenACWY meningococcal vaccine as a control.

The CDR3 bases are TGTGCCAGCACCGCCACCGGGACAGGGCGCTATGGCTACACCTTC. It encodes CASTATGTGRYGYTF. The gene calls are TRBV27 and TRBJ1-2; 9 nucleotides match TRBD1. V lost 7 bases to trimming and J lost 4 bases; unmatched junction nucleotides: 10. The germline gives CDR1 MNHEY, CDR2 SMNVEV (reference sequence). This CDR3 is 15 amino acids long.

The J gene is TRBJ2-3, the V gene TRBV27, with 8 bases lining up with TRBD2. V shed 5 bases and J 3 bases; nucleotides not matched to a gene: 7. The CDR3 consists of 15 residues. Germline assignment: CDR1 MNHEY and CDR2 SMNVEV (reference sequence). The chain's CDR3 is CASSPSGSRTDTQYF. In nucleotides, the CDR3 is TGTGCCAGCAGTCCAAGCGGGAGTAGAACAGATACGCAGTATTTT.

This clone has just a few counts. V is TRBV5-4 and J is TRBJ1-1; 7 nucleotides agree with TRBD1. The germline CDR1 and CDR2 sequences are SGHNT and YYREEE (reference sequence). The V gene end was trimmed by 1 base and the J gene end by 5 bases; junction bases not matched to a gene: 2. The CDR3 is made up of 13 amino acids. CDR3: CASSLTGVTEAFF. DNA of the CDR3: TGTGCCAGCAGCTTGACAGGGGTGACTGAAGCTTTCTTT. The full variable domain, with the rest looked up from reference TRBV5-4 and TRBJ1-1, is ETGVTQSPTHLIKTRGQQVTLRCSSQSGHNTVSWYQQALGQGPQFIFQYYREEENGRGNFPPRFSGLQFPNYSSELNVNALELDDSALYLCASSLTGVTEAFFGQGTRLTVV.

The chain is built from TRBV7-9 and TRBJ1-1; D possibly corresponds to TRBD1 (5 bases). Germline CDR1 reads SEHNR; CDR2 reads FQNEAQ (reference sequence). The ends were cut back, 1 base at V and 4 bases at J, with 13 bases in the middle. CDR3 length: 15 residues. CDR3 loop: CASSLELGEGTEAFF. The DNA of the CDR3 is TGTGCCAGCAGCTTAGAATTAGGGGAGGGCACTGAAGCTTTCTTT.

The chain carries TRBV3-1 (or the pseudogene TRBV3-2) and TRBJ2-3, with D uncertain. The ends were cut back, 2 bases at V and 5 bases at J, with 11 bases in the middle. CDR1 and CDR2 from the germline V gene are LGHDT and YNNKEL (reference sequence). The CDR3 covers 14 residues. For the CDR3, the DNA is TGTGCCAGCAGCCAAAAGTTTACGAGAGATACGCAGTATTTT. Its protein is CASSQKFTRDTQYF.

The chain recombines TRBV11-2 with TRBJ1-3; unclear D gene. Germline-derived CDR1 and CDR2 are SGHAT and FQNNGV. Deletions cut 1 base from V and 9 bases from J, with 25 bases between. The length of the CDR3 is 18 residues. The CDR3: CASSLVPGLGSRLATIYF. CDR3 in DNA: TGTGCCAGCAGCTTAGTCCCCGGTCTGGGATCCAGACTAGCCACCATATATTTT.

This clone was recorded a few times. CDR3: CASSRISGSYNEQFF. The DNA for the CDR3 is TGTGCCAGCAGTCGGATATCTGGCTCCTACAATGAGCAGTTCTTC. The chain carries TRBV2 and TRBJ2-1; D remains unclear. The germline V and J ends were trimmed by 5 bases and 0 bases, with 11 bases remaining between them. Germline-derived CDR1 and CDR2 are SNHLY and FYNNEI. CDR3 length equals 15 residues.

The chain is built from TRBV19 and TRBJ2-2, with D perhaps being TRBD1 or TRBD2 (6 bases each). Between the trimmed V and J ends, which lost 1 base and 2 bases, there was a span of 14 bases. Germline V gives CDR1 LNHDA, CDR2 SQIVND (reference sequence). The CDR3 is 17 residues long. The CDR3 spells CASSIARGPANTGELFF. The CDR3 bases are TGTGCCAGTAGTATAGCTCGGGGGCCGGCTAACACCGGGGAGCTGTTTTTT.

The CDR3 reads CASSPAEGSTGELFF. The CDR3 DNA is TGTGCCAGCAGCCCTGCGGAGGGGAGCACCGGGGAGCTGTTTTTT. The genes are TRBV7-8 and TRBJ2-2; possibly TRBD2 for D (6 bases). Germline assignment: CDR1 SGHVS and CDR2 FQNEAQ. The V gene lost 5 bases and the J gene lost 4 bases, with 14 bases spanning the gap. The CDR3 spans 15 residues.

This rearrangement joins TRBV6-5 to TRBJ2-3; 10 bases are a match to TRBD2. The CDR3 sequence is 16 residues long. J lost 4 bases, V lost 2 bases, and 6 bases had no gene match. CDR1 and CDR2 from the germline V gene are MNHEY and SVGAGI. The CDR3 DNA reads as TGTGCCAGCAGTTACGAAGCGGGGGGGGGCTCAGATACGCAGTATTTT. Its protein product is CASSYEAGGGSDTQYF.

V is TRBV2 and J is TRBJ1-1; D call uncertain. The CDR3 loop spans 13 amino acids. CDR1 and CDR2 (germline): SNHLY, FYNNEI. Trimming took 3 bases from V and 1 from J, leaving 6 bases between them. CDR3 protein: CASSDSPNTEAFF. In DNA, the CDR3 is TGTGCCAGCAGTGATTCACCGAACACTGAAGCTTTCTTT.

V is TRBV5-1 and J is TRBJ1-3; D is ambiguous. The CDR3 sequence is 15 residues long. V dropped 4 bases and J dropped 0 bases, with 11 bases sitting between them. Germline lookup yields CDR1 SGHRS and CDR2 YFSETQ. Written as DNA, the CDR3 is TGCGCCAGCAGCCCAGAGAAGCCCTCTGGAAACACCATATATTTT. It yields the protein CASSPEKPSGNTIYF.

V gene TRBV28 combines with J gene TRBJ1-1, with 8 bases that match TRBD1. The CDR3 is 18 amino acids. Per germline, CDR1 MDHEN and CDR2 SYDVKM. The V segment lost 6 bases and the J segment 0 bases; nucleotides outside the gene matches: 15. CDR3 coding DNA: TGTGCCAGCAGCCCCCTGGGGACAGGCCAAGGCATGAACACTGAAGCTTTCTTT. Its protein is CASSPLGTGQGMNTEAFF.

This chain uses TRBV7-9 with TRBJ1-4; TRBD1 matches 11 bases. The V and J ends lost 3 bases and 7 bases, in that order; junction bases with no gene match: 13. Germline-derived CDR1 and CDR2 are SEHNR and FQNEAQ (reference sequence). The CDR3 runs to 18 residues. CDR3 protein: CASSFPGTGGERGEKLFF. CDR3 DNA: TGTGCCAGCAGCTTTCCCGGGACAGGGGGTGAACGAGGTGAAAAACTGTTTTTT.

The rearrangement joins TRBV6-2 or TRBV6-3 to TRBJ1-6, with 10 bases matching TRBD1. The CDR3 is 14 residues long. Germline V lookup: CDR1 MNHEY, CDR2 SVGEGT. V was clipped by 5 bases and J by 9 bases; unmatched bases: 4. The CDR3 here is CASSGTGEGSPLHF. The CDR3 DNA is TGTGCCAGCAGTGGGACAGGGGAGGGTTCACCCCTCCACTTT.

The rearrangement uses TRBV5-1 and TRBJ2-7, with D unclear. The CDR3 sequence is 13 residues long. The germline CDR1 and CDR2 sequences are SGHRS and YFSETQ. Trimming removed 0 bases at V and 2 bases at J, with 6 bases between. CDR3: CASSLGRPYEQYF. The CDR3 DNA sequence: TGCGCCAGCAGCTTGGGTCGTCCCTACGAGCAGTACTTC.

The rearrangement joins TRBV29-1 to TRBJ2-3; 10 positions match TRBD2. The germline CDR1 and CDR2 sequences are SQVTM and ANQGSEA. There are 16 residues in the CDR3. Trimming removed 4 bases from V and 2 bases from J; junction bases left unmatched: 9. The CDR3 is CSVVNGLAGDTDTQYF. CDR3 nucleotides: TGCAGCGTTGTTAACGGCCTAGCGGGGGACACAGATACGCAGTATTTT.

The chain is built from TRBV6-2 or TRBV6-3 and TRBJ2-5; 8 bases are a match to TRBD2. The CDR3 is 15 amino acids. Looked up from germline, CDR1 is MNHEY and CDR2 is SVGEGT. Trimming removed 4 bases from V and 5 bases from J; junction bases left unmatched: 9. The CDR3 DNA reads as TGTGCCAGCAGTTGGACCGGGACTAGGCGGGAGACCCAGTACTTC. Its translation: CASSWTGTRRETQYF.

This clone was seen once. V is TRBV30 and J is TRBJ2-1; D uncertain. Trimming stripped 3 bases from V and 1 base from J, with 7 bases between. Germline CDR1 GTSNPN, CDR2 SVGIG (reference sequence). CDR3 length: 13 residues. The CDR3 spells CAWSRISYNEQFF. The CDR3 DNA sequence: TGTGCCTGGAGCAGGATTTCCTACAATGAGCAGTTCTTC.

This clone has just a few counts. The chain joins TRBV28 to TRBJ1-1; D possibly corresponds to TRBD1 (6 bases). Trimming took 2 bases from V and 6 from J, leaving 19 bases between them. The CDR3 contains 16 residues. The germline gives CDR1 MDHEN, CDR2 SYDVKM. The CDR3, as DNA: TGTGCCAGCAGTTTACCCCTCAAATCCGGGGGCGCTGAAGCTTTCTTT. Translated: CASSLPLKSGGAEAFF.

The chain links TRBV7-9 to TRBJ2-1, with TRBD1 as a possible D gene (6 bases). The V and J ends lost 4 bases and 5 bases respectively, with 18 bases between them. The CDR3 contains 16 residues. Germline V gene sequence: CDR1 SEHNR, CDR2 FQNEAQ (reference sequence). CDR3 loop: CASSYLRGSEHNEQFF. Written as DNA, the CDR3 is TGTGCCAGCAGCTACCTCAGGGGTAGTGAACACAATGAGCAGTTCTTC. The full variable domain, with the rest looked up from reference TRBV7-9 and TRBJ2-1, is DTGVSQNPRHKITKRGQNVTFRCDPISEHNRLYWYRQTLGQGPEFLTYFQNEAQLEKSRLLSDRFSAERPKGSFSTLEIQRTEQGDSAMYLCASSYLRGSEHNEQFFGPGTRLTVL.

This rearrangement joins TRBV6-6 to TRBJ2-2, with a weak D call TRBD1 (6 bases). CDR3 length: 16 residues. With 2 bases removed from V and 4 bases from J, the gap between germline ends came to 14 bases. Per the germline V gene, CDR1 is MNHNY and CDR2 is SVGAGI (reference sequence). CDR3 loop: CASSYPPGQRTGELFF. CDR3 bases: TGTGCCAGCAGTTACCCCCCGGGACAACGCACCGGGGAGCTGTTTTTT.

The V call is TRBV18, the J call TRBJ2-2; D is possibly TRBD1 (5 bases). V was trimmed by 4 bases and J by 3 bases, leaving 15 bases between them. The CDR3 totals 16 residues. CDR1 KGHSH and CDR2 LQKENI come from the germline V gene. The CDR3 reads CASSQQKGVYTGELFF. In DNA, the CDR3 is TGTGCCAGCTCACAACAGAAAGGGGTGTACACCGGGGAGCTGTTTTTT.

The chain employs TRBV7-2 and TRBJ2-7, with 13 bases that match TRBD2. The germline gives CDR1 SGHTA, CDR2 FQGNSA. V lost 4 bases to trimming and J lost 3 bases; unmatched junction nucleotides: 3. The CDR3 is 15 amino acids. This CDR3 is CASSSGLAGDYEQYV. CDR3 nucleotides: TGTGCCAGCAGCTCCGGACTAGCGGGGGACTACGAGCAGTACGTC.

The CDR3 is CASSLTKNIQYF. The DNA of the CDR3 is TGTGCCAGCAGCCTTACGAAAAACATTCAGTACTTC. The gene calls are TRBV11-2 and TRBJ2-4, with D unresolved. Trimming cost V 5 bases and J 4 bases, with 6 bases left between them. The CDR3 totals 12 residues. Germline V gene data show CDR1 as SGHAT and CDR2 as FQNNGV.

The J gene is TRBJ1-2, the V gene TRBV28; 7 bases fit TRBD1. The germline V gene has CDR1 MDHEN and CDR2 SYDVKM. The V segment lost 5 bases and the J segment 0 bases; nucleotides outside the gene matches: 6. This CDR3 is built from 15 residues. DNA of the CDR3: TGTGCCAGCAGTCTCGACGGGACAGCTAACTATGGCTACACCTTC. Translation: CASSLDGTANYGYTF.

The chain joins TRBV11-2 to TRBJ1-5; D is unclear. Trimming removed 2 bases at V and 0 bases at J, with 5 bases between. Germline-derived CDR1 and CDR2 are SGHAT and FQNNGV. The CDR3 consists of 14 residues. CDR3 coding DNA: TGTGCCAGCAGCTTAAGTGATAGCAATCAGCCCCAGCATTTT. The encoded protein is CASSLSDSNQPQHF.

The CDR3 protein is CASSFGGSYEQYF. CDR3 sequence (DNA): TGTGCCAGCAGTTTCGGAGGGAGCTACGAGCAGTACTTC. The chain has TRBV6-6 and TRBJ2-7; D is perhaps TRBD2 (6 bases). Germline V CDR1 and CDR2: MNHNY, SVGAGI (reference sequence). V gave up 4 bases and J gave up 3 bases, with 10 bases separating them. This CDR3 spans 13 amino acids.

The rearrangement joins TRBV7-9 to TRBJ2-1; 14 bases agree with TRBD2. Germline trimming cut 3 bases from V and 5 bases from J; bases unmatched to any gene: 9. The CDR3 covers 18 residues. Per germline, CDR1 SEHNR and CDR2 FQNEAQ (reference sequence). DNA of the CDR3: TGTGCCAGCAGCTTTTGGTCGACTAGCGGGAGGGCCAACAATGAGCAGTTCTTC. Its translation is CASSFWSTSGRANNEQFF. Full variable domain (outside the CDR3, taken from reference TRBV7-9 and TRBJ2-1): DTGVSQNPRHKITKRGQNVTFRCDPISEHNRLYWYRQTLGQGPEFLTYFQNEAQLEKSRLLSDRFSAERPKGSFSTLEIQRTEQGDSAMYLCASSFWSTSGRANNEQFFGPGTRLTVL.

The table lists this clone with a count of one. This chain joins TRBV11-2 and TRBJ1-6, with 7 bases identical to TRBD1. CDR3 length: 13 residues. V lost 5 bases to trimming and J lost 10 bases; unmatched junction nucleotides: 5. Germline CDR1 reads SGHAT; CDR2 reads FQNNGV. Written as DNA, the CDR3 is TGTGCCAGCAGCCTGGACAGGTGGTCACCCCTCCACTTT. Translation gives CASSLDRWSPLHF.